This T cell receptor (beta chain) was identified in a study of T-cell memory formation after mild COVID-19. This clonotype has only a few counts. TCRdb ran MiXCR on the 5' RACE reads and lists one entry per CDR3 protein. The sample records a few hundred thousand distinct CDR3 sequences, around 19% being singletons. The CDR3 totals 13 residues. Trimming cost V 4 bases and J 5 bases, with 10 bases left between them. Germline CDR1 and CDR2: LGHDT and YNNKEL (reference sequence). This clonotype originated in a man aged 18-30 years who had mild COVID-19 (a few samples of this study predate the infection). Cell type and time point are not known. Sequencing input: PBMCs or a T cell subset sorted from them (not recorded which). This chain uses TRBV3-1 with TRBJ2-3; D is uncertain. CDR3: CASSPNRGDTQYF. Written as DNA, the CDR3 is TGTGCCAGCAGCCCCAATCGCGGAGATACGCAGTATTTT.